A selection of T cell receptor beta chains follows, all from one sample in a study of PD-L1 blockade in urothelial cancer. Only in-frame clones appear in the TCRdb table, and some are missing; sequencing was by immunoSEQ multiplex PCR. Here the sample spans approximately 90,000 clones, more than 75% being singletons. Material: PBMCs, obtained around atezolizumab (anti-PD-L1) treatment. Receptors originate from a man aged 55 to 69 with urothelial cancer. CDR3s include the opening cysteine and the closing phenylalanine or tryptophan. Fields, in order: clone size, J gene, V gene, D gene, CDR3 DNA, CDR3 protein. A D gene is named only where the DNA matches it firmly. Rows give clone size only sometimes, using once, few, many, or a class for an expanded clone.

abundance: .; j_gene: TRBJ2-7; v_gene: TRBV18; d_gene: .; CDR3nt: TGTGCCAGCTCACGAGGCACCAAAACGTTCTCCTACGAGCAGTACTTC; CDR3aa: CASSRGTKTFSYEQYF
abundance: once; j_gene: TRBJ1-1; v_gene: TRBV6-5; d_gene: TRBD1; CDR3nt: TGTGCCAGCAGTCGAAGGACAGGGGGAGAAGCTTTCTTT; CDR3aa: CASSRRTGGEAFF
abundance: .; j_gene: TRBJ2-3; v_gene: TRBV10-1; d_gene: .; CDR3nt: TGCGCCAGCAGTGCCGGAGATACGCAGTATTTT; CDR3aa: CASSAGDTQYF
abundance: .; j_gene: TRBJ2-7; v_gene: TRBV27; d_gene: .; CDR3nt: TGTGCCAGCAGTTTTGGGCAGGACTCCTACGAGCAGTACTTC; CDR3aa: CASSFGQDSYEQYF
abundance: few; j_gene: TRBJ1-5; v_gene: TRBV18; d_gene: .; CDR3nt: TGTGCCAGCTCACCCGGGGGCAATCAGCCCCAGCATTTT; CDR3aa: CASSPGGNQPQHF
abundance: .; j_gene: TRBJ1-5; v_gene: TRBV19; d_gene: .; CDR3nt: TGTGCCAGTAGAAAAAACAGGGCTTACCAGCCCCAGCATTTT; CDR3aa: CASRKNRAYQPQHF
abundance: .; j_gene: TRBJ2-1; v_gene: TRBV15; d_gene: TRBD2; CDR3nt: TGTGCCACCAGCAGAACAAAAGGGACTAGCGGGAGCCATTACAATGAGCAGTTCTTC; CDR3aa: CATSRTKGTSGSHYNEQFF
abundance: .; j_gene: TRBJ2-7; v_gene: TRBV6-6; d_gene: TRBD2; CDR3nt: TGTGCCAGCAGACCCTCCCTAGCGGGGGGATACGAGCAGTACTTC; CDR3aa: CASRPSLAGGYEQYF
abundance: .; j_gene: TRBJ1-4; v_gene: TRBV28; d_gene: TRBD1; CDR3nt: TGTGCCAGCAGTTTACTCGGACAGGGAAAACTGTTTTTT; CDR3aa: CASSLLGQGKLFF
abundance: once; j_gene: TRBJ1-1; v_gene: TRBV6-1; d_gene: .; CDR3nt: TGTGCCGGCCGGACAGCCACAATGAACACTGAAGCTTTCTTT; CDR3aa: CAGRTATMNTEAFF
abundance: .; j_gene: TRBJ2-5; v_gene: TRBV30; d_gene: .; CDR3nt: TGTGCCTGGAACTACAGGGAAGAGACCCAGTACTTC; CDR3aa: CAWNYREETQYF
abundance: .; j_gene: TRBJ1-1; v_gene: TRBV7-9; d_gene: TRBD1; CDR3nt: TGTGCCAGCAGCTTAGGACAGGGGCCTGTCACTGAAGCTTTCTTT; CDR3aa: CASSLGQGPVTEAFF
abundance: once; j_gene: TRBJ1-1; v_gene: TRBV9; d_gene: .; CDR3nt: TGTGCCAGCAGCGTTTCGGGAAACCTCATGAACACTGAAGCTTTCTTT; CDR3aa: CASSVSGNLMNTEAFF
abundance: .; j_gene: TRBJ1-1; v_gene: TRBV19; d_gene: TRBD1; CDR3nt: TGTGCCAGTAGTATTTGGACAGGGCTGAACACTGAAGCTTTCTTT; CDR3aa: CASSIWTGLNTEAFF
abundance: .; j_gene: TRBJ2-7; v_gene: TRBV30; d_gene: .; CDR3nt: TGTGCCTGGAGAGGCAGGGGCTCCTACGAGCAGTACTTC; CDR3aa: CAWRGRGSYEQYF
abundance: .; j_gene: TRBJ2-3; v_gene: TRBV30; d_gene: TRBD2; CDR3nt: TGTGCCTTAATAGGACTAGCGGGAGGTGATACGCAGTATTTT; CDR3aa: CALIGLAGGDTQYF
abundance: .; j_gene: TRBJ2-5; v_gene: TRBV9; d_gene: .; CDR3nt: TGTGCCAGCAGCGTAGGTCACGGGAACTTAGAGACCCAGTACTTC; CDR3aa: CASSVGHGNLETQYF
abundance: .; j_gene: TRBJ2-3; v_gene: TRBV5-4; d_gene: .; CDR3nt: TGTGCCAGCAGCGTTCGGTCCAACACAGATACGCAGTATTTT; CDR3aa: CASSVRSNTDTQYF
abundance: .; j_gene: TRBJ2-2; v_gene: TRBV19; d_gene: TRBD2; CDR3nt: TGTGCCAGCTTCCCCGCTAGCGGGGGGGCGAACACCGGGGAGCTGTTTTTT; CDR3aa: CASFPASGGANTGELFF
abundance: .; j_gene: TRBJ2-7; v_gene: TRBV6-5; d_gene: .; CDR3nt: TGTGCCAGCAGCCATCCTTATGACGGGACCTACGAGCAGTACTTC; CDR3aa: CASSHPYDGTYEQYF
abundance: .; j_gene: TRBJ2-5; v_gene: TRBV10-3; d_gene: TRBD2; CDR3nt: TGTGCCATCAGTGAGTCCCCTAGCGGGATGCAAGAGACCCAGTACTTC; CDR3aa: CAISESPSGMQETQYF
abundance: .; j_gene: TRBJ2-1; v_gene: TRBV7-6; d_gene: TRBD2; CDR3nt: TGTGCCAGCAGCTTACCGAGCGGGGGGGTTTACAATGAGCAGTTCTTC; CDR3aa: CASSLPSGGVYNEQFF
abundance: once; j_gene: TRBJ1-5; v_gene: TRBV28; d_gene: .; CDR3nt: TGTGCCAGCAGTGCTGACAGTGTTTCGCCCCAGCATTTT; CDR3aa: CASSADSVSPQHF
abundance: .; j_gene: TRBJ1-1; v_gene: TRBV2; d_gene: .; CDR3nt: TGTGCCAGCAGCGCAGACGGAATCGGGTCTTTCTTT; CDR3aa: CASSADGIGSFF
abundance: .; j_gene: TRBJ2-5; v_gene: TRBV27; d_gene: TRBD1; CDR3nt: TGTGCCAGCAGTTTACTAGGGACAGTAGAGACCCAGTACTTC; CDR3aa: CASSLLGTVETQYF
abundance: .; j_gene: TRBJ2-7; v_gene: TRBV7-2; d_gene: TRBD2; CDR3nt: TGTGCCAGCAGCTTAGAGGTAGGGAGGGGCGCCTACGAGCAGTACTTC; CDR3aa: CASSLEVGRGAYEQYF